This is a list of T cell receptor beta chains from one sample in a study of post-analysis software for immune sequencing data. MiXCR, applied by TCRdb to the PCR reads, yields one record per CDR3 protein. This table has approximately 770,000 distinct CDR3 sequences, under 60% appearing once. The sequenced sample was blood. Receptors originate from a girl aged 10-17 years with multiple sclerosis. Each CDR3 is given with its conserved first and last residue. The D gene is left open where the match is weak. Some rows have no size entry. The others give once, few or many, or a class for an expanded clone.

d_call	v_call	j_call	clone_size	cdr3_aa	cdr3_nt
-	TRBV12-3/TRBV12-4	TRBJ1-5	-	CASSFEQAAQHF	TGTGCCAGCAGTTTTGAACAGGCGGCCCAGCATTTT
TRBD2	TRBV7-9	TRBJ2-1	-	CAAGLAGGFSYNEQFF	TGTGCCGCTGGACTAGCGGGAGGATTCTCCTACAATGAGCAGTTCTTC
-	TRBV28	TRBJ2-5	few	CASSPLTGGRETQYF	TGTGCCAGCAGTCCCCTGACCGGGGGCCGGGAGACCCAGTACTTC
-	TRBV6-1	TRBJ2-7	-	CASSETWLAVYEQYF	TGTGCCAGCAGTGAGACGTGGCTAGCAGTCTACGAGCAGTACTTC
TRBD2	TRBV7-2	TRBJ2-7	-	CASSPTASGRRSDYEQYF	TGTGCCAGCAGCCCGACGGCTAGCGGGAGGAGATCCGACTACGAGCAGTACTTC
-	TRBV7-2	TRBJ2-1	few	CASSFSSSSSYNEQFF	TGTGCCAGCAGCTTTAGTTCATCCAGCTCCTACAATGAGCAGTTCTTC
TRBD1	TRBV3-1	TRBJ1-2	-	CASSQDHRGRGYTF	TGTGCCAGCAGCCAAGATCACAGGGGCCGAGGCTACACCTTC
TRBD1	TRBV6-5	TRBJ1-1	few	CASSKNSRTGAPEAFF	TGTGCCAGCAGTAAAAACTCCCGGACAGGGGCCCCTGAAGCTTTCTTT
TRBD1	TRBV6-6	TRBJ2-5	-	CASTLPGTEETQYF	TGTGCCAGCACCCTTCCTGGGACAGAAGAGACCCAGTACTTC
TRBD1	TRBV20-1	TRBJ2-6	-	CSVARTGRRAGANVLTF	TGCAGTGTTGCAAGGACAGGCAGAAGGGCTGGGGCCAACGTCCTGACTTTC
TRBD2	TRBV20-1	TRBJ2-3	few	CSARASGRSDTQYF	TGCAGTGCTAGAGCTAGCGGGAGGTCAGATACGCAGTATTTT
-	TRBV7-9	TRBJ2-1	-	CAGPGQGYNGQFF	TGTGCCGGGCCAGGGCAGGGGTACAATGGGCAGTTCTTC
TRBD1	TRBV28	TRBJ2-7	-	CASSLPRQGGGSYEQYF	TGTGCCAGCAGTTTGCCTCGACAGGGGGGAGGGTCCTACGAGCAGTACTTC
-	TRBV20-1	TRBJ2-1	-	CSARDRATDEQFF	TGCAGTGCTAGAGATCGGGCCACAGATGAGCAGTTCTTC
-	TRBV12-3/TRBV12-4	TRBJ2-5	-	CASSLKQQETQYF	TGTGCCAGCAGTTTAAAACAGCAGGAGACCCAGTACTTC
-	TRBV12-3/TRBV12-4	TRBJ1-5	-	CASSLTGSQPQHF	TGTGCCAGCAGTTTAACAGGGAGCCAGCCCCAGCATTTT
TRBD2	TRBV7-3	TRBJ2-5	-	CASSLWEVRLAEPQETQYF	TGTGCCAGCAGCTTATGGGAAGTGCGGCTAGCGGAGCCCCAAGAGACCCAGTACTTC
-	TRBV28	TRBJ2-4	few	CASSPRRDKNIQYF	TGTGCCAGCAGCCCGAGGAGGGATAAAAACATTCAGTACTTC
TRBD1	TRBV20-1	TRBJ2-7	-	CSAREPGQSSYEQYF	TGCAGTGCTAGAGAACCGGGACAGAGTTCCTACGAGCAGTACTTC
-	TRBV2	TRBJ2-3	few	CASSGWESTDTQYF	TGTGCCAGCAGTGGATGGGAGAGCACAGATACGCAGTATTTT
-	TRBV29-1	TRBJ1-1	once	CSVEGASTEAFF	TGCAGCGTTGAGGGGGCGAGCACTGAAGCTTTCTTT
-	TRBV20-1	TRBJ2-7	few	CSANLLDTSYEQYF	TGCAGTGCTAACCTACTGGACACATCCTACGAGCAGTACTTC
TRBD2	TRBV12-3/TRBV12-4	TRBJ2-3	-	CASSLVSGRELTQYF	TGTGCCAGCAGTTTAGTTAGCGGGAGAGAGCTTACGCAGTATTTT
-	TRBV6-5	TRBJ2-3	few	CASSYSLITDTQYF	TGTGCCAGCAGTTACTCTTTGATCACAGATACGCAGTATTTT
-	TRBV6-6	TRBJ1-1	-	CASSSPGEGNTEAFF	TGTGCCAGCAGTTCCCCCGGGGAGGGCAACACTGAAGCTTTCTTT
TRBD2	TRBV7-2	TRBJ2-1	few	CASSPREAYNEQFF	TGTGCCAGCAGCCCCCGGGAGGCCTACAATGAGCAGTTCTTC
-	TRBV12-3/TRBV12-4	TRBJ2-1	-	CASSFAGTESSYNEQFF	TGTGCCAGCAGTTTCGCAGGGACCGAAAGCTCCTACAATGAGCAGTTCTTC
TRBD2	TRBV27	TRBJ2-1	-	CASSSDPGLAGGYNEQFF	TGTGCCAGCAGTTCAGACCCGGGACTAGCGGGGGGCTACAATGAGCAGTTCTTC
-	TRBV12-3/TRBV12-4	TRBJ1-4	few	CASSFGGRRQGKLFF	TGTGCCAGCAGTTTCGGGGGACGGAGACAAGGGAAACTGTTTTTT
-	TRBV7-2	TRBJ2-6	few	CASSLGISGANVLTF	TGTGCCAGCAGCTTAGGGATCTCTGGGGCCAACGTCCTGACTTTC
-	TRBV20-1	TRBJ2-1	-	CSAPPRTAYNEQFF	TGCAGTGCCCCGCCCAGGACTGCCTACAATGAGCAGTTCTTC
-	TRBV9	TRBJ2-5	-	CASSPGRRQGGGWQYF	TGTGCCAGCAGCCCCGGGAGGAGACAGGGCGGAGGATGGCAGTACTTC
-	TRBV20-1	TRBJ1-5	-	CSASQLSGPNQPQHF	TGCAGTGCTAGCCAGCTCTCGGGGCCCAATCAGCCCCAGCATTTT
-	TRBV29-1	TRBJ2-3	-	CSVSKGADTQYF	TGCAGCGTTAGTAAGGGCGCAGATACGCAGTATTTT
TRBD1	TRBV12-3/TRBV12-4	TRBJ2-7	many	CASSLGLGDRTYEQYF	TGTGCCAGCAGTTTAGGGTTAGGGGACAGGACCTACGAGCAGTACTTC
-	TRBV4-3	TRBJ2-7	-	CASSQGSSKSYEQYF	TGCGCCAGCAGCCAAGGTTCTTCGAAATCCTACGAGCAGTACTTC
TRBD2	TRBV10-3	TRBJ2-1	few	CAIKAGGVSYNEQFF	TGTGCCATCAAGGCGGGGGGAGTCAGCTACAATGAGCAGTTCTTC
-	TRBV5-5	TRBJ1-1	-	CASSLTGGVANTEAFF	TGTGCCAGCAGCTTGACTGGGGGTGTGGCGAACACTGAAGCTTTCTTT
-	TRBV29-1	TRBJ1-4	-	CSVQTATNEKLFF	TGCAGCGTCCAGACAGCAACTAATGAAAAACTGTTTTTT
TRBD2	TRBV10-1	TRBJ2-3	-	CASSETSGSLGGTQYF	TGCGCCAGCAGTGAGACTAGCGGGAGTTTAGGAGGGACGCAGTATTTT
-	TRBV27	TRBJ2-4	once	CASSSPGWLAKNIQYF	TGTGCCAGCAGTTCCCCAGGTTGGCTAGCCAAAAACATTCAGTACTTC
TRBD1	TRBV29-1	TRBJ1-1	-	CGVETPNRGGATEAFF	TGCGGCGTTGAAACTCCTAACAGGGGAGGGGCCACTGAAGCTTTCTTT
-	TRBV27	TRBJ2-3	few	CASSLGAGNTDTQYF	TGTGCCAGCAGTCTAGGGGCGGGAAACACAGATACGCAGTATTTT
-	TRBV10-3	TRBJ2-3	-	CAISEDSSDTQYF	TGTGCCATCAGTGAGGACTCCTCAGATACGCAGTATTTT
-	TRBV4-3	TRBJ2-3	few	CASSQERGSTDTQYF	TGCGCCAGCAGCCAAGAACGCGGTAGCACAGATACGCAGTATTTT